This T cell receptor beta chain was found in a study of human T cells and chemical hapten exposure. Study as a whole: Variability of per-sample TCR yields stemmed mainly from small differences in pooled library volume.

As to time point: healthy volunteer bleed at 2 weeks. RNA extraction used unfractionated whole blood as the source of total RNA. In the library, unique molecular identifiers were attached to individual cDNA molecules. TCRdb re-analysed the RACE reads in MiXCR, keeping a single row per CDR3 protein. Of about 31,000 distinct CDR3 sequences in the sample, nearly 7.5% were seen once. This clonotype has just a few counts. V lost 0 bases to trimming and J lost 5 bases; unmatched junction nucleotides: 1. Per the germline V gene, CDR1 is PRHDT and CDR2 is FYEKMQ (reference sequence). The CDR3 is made up of 14 amino acids.

This receptor was taken from a human donor in good health. Some clones in this sample may be carry-over from other donors' samples. The chain links TRBV13 to TRBJ1-2; TRBD1 aligns across 9 bases. Sequences were obtained from whole blood. The CDR3 nucleotides are TGTGCCAGCAGCTTAGGGACAGGGGGGTATGGCTACACCTTC. It codes for CASSLGTGGYGYTF.